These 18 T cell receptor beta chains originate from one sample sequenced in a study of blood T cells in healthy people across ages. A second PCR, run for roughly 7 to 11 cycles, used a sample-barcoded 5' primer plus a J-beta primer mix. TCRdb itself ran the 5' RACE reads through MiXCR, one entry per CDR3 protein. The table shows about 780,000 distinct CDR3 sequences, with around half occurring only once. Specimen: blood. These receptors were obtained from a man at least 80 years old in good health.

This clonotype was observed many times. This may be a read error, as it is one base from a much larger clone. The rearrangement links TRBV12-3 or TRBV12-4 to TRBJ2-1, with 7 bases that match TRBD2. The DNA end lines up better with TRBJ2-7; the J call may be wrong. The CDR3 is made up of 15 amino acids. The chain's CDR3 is CASSLGGSSYNEQYF. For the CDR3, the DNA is TGCGCCAGCAGCTTGGGAGGGAGCTCCTACAATGAGCAGTACTTC.

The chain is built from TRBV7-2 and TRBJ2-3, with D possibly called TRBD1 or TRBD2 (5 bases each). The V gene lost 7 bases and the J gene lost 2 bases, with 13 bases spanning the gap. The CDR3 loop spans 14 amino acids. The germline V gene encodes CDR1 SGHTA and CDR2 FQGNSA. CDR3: CASNRDGYTDTQYF. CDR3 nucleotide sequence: TGTGCCAGCAACCGGGACGGCTACACAGATACGCAGTATTTT.

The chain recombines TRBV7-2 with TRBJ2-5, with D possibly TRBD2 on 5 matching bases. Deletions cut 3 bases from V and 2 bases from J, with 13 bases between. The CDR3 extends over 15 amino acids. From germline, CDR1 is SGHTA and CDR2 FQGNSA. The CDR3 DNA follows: TGTGCCAGCAGCTTGGACTCAGCGAGACAAGAGACCCAGTACTTC. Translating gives CASSLDSARQETQYF.

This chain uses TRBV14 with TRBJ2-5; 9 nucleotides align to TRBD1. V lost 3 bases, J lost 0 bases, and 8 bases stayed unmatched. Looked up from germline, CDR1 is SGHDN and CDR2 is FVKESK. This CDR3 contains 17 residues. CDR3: CASSQQPGTGYQETQYF. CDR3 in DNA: TGTGCCAGCAGCCAGCAACCCGGGACAGGGTACCAAGAGACCCAGTACTTC.

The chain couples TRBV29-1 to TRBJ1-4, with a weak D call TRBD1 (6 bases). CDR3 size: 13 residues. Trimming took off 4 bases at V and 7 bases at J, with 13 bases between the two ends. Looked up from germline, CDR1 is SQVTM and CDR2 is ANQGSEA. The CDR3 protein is CSVGRGGSEKLFF. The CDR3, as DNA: TGCAGCGTTGGCAGGGGCGGGAGTGAAAAACTGTTTTTT.

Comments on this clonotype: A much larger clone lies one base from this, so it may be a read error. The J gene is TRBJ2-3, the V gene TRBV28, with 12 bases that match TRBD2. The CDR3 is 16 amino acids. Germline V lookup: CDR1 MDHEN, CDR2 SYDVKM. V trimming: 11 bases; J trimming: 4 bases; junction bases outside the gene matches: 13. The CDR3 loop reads CAGTRRLAGGSDTQYF. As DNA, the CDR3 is TGTGCCGGCACCAGAAGGCTAGCGGGAGGGTCAGATACGCAGTATTTT.

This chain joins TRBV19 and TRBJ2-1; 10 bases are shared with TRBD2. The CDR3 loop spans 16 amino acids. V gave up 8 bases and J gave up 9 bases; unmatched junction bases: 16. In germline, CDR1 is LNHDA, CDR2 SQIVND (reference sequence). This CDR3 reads CASGTWTSGQFTEQFF. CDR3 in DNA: TGTGCCAGTGGAACGTGGACTAGCGGCCAATTCACTGAGCAGTTCTTC.

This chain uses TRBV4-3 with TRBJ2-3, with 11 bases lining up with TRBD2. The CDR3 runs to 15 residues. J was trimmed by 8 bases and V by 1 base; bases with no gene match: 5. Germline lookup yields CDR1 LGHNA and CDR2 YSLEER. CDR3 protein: CASSQGTSGSGTQYF. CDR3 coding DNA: TGCGCCAGCAGCCAAGGAACTAGCGGGAGTGGTACGCAGTATTTT.

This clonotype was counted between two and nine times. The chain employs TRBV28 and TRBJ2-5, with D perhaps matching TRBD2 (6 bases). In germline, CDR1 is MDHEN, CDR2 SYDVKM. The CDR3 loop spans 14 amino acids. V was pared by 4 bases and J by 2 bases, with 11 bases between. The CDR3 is CASSYSSGQETQYF. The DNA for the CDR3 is TGTGCCAGCAGTTACTCCAGCGGGCAAGAGACCCAGTACTTC.

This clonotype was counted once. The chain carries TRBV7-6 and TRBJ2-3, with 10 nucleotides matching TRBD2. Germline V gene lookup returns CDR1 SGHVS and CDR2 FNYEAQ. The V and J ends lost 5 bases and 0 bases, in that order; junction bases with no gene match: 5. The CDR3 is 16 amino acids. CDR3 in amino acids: CASSAGLAKSTDTQYF. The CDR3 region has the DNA TGTGCCAGCAGCGCGGGACTAGCGAAGAGCACAGATACGCAGTATTTT.

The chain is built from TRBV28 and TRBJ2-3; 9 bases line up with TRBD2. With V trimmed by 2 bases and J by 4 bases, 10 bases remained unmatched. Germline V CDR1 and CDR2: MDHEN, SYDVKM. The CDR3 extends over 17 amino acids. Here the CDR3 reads CASSLPTAGGPPDTQYF. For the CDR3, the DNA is TGTGCCAGCAGTTTACCCACTGCGGGAGGGCCCCCAGATACGCAGTATTTT. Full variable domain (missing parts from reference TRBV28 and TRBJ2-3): DVKVTQSSRYLVKRTGEKVFLECVQDMDHENMFWYRQDPGLGLRLIYFSYDVKMKEKGDIPEGYSVSREKKERFSLILESASTNQTSMYLCASSLPTAGGPPDTQYFGPGTRLTVL.

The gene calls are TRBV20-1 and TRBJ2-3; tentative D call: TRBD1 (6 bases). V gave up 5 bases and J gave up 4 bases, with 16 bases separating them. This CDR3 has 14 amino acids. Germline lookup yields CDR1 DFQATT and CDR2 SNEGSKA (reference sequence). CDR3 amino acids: CSAHGTSSADTQYF. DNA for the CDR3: TGCAGTGCTCACGGGACATCGTCGGCAGATACGCAGTATTTT.

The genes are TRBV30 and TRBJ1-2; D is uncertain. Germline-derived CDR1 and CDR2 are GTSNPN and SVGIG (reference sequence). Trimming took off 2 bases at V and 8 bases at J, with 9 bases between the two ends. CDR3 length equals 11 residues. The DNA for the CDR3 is TGTGCCTGGAGTACCGGGATCGGCTACACCTTC. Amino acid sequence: CAWSTGIGYTF.

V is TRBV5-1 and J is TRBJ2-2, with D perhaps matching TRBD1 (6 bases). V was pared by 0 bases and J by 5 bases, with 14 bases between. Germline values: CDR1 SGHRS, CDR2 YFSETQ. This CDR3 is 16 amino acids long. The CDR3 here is CASSLVPQGQTGELFF. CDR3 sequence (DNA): TGCGCCAGCAGCTTGGTACCGCAGGGGCAAACCGGGGAGCTGTTTTTT.

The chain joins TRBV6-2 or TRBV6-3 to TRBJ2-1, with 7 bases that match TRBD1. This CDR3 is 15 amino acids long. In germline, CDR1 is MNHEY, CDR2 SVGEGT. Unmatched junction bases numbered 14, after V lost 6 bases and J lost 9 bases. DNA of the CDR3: TGTGCCAGCAGCCTACAGGGGCTTTATCGGGGTGAGCAGTTCTTC. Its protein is CASSLQGLYRGEQFF.

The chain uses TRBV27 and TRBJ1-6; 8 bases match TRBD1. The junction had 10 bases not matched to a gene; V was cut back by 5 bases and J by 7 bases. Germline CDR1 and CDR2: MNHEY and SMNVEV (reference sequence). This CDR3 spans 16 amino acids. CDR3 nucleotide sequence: TGTGCCAGCAGTACACGAACGGGACAGGCGAATTCACCCCTCCACTTT. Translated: CASSTRTGQANSPLHF.

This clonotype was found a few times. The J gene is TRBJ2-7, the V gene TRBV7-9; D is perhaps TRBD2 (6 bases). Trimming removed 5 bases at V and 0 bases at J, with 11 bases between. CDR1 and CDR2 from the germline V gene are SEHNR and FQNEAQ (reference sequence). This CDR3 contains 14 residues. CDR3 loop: CASSASESSYEQYF. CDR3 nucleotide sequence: TGTGCCAGCAGCGCTAGCGAGAGCTCCTACGAGCAGTACTTC.

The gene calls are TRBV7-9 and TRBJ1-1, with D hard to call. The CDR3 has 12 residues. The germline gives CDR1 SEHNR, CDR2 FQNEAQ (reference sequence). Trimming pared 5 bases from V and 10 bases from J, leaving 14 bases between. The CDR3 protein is CASSADGLRAFF. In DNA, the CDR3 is TGTGCCAGCAGCGCGGACGGGCTGAGAGCTTTCTTT.